This T cell receptor (beta chain) came from a study of CD8+ T cells in alopecia areata. Study-wide background: The investigators scored severity in treated patients by the percentage of affected scalp area.

Trimming removed 4 bases from V and 0 bases from J, with 9 bases in between. The CDR3 has 13 amino acids. CDR1 is SQVTM and CDR2 is ANQGSEA in the germline V gene. RNA was isolated and reverse transcribed to cDNA, the sequencing template. TCRdb's table, derived via immunoSEQ multiplex PCR, lists solely in-frame clones and lacks some. The sample holds approximately 110,000 clones, around 50% seen once. Treatment meaning: oral pan-JAK inhibitor, 5-10 mg twice daily. A note on this clone: Antigen: not known.

Study-level points and caveats: Affected lesional scalp, above all in alopecia totalis/universalis, was more clonal than normal scalp. Many expanded lesional clones stayed in scalp and blood while on tofacitinib. Scalp sample data also include resident alphabeta T cells from normal skin.

The receptor was isolated from a human donor with alopecia areata. This chain connects TRBV29-1 to TRBJ1-1; possibly TRBD1 for D (6 bases). The sample was CD8+ T cells sorted from blood, taken at week 24, from a patient treated with tofacitinib. The CDR3 sequence: CSVVGDMNTEAFF. CDR3 DNA: TGCAGCGTTGTTGGGGACATGAACACTGAAGCTTTCTTT.